These 25 T cell receptor beta chains were sequenced from one sample in a study of blood T cell repertoires in COVID-19. Here immunoSEQ multiplex PCR was the method, and the copy in TCRdb shows in-frame clones only, minus some. The sample holds 250,000 to 300,000 clones, 88% seen once. Sequences were obtained from peripheral blood. These receptors originate from a woman aged 25 to 39 with acute or convalescent COVID-19.

V usage is TRBV6-5 and J usage is TRBJ1-1; possible D gene TRBD1, 6 bases. Germline assignment: CDR1 MNHEY and CDR2 SVGAGI. The CDR3 spans 13 residues. V lost 6 bases to trimming and J lost 3 bases, with 11 bases between them. This CDR3 is CASREGGDTEAFF. In DNA, the CDR3 is TGTGCCAGCAGGGAGGGGGGGGACACTGAAGCTTTCTTT.

This sequence joins TRBV18 and TRBJ1-1; tentative D call: TRBD1 (6 bases). The CDR3 is 14 residues long. The V end lost 3 bases, the J end lost 1 base, and 9 bases lay between the germline ends. The germline V gene has CDR1 KGHSH and CDR2 LQKENI. The CDR3 region is CASSPTGPNTEAFF. Here the CDR3 DNA reads TGTGCCAGCTCACCGACAGGCCCGAACACTGAAGCTTTCTTT.

A single count supports this clone. This chain links TRBV21-1 with TRBJ2-7; no DNA check was done on the table's D call, TRBD2. TRBV21-1 is listed as a pseudogene. The CDR3 contains 17 residues. In DNA, the CDR3 is TGTGCCAGCAGCGAGAAGTACTCGCACCCGAGCTCCTACGAGCAGTACTTC. Protein product: CASSEKYSHPSSYEQYF.

The chain has TRBV5-1 and TRBJ1-1; D possibly corresponds to TRBD1 (6 bases). Germline V CDR1 and CDR2: SGHRS, YFSETQ. V was cut by 5 bases and J by 1 base, with 15 bases left in between. The CDR3 spans 15 residues. The CDR3 sequence is CASSWEGQSNTEAFF. The CDR3 coding sequence is TGCGCCAGCAGTTGGGAAGGACAGTCGAACACTGAAGCTTTCTTT.

V usage is TRBV19 and J usage is TRBJ1-2; 9 bases match TRBD1. This CDR3 spans 14 amino acids. The V gene's germline CDR1 is LNHDA and CDR2 SQIVND (reference sequence). V lost 4 bases and J lost 8; bases outside the gene matches: 8. CDR3 nucleotide sequence: TGTGCCAGTAGTACAGCCGGGACAGGGTTAGGCTACACCTTC. This encodes CASSTAGTGLGYTF.

V gene TRBV29-1 combines with J gene TRBJ1-2; tentative D call: TRBD1 (5 bases). The V gene's germline CDR1 is SQVTM and CDR2 ANQGSEA. Trimming pared 4 bases from V and 1 base from J, leaving 7 bases between. CDR3 size: 12 residues. The CDR3, as DNA: TGCAGCGTTGGACAGCATAACTATGGCTACACCTTC. Protein sequence: CSVGQHNYGYTF.

The chain uses TRBV21-1 and TRBJ2-1; the D call in the table, TRBD1, was not verified against the DNA. TRBV21-1 is noted as a pseudogene. The CDR3 totals 15 residues. CDR3 in DNA: TGTGCCAGCAGCAAACTCCAGGACATCCACAATGAGCAGTTCTTC. Protein sequence: CASSKLQDIHNEQFF.

This chain links TRBV15 with TRBJ2-6; D unresolved. V gave up 0 bases and J gave up 0 bases, with 6 bases separating them. Germline V gives CDR1 LNHNV, CDR2 YYDKDF (reference sequence). This CDR3 has 16 amino acids. The CDR3 DNA reads TGTGCCACCAGCAGAGAATTCAGCTCTGGGGCCAACGTCCTGACTTTC. Translating gives CATSREFSSGANVLTF.

The chain is built from TRBV7-3 and TRBJ2-5; possibly TRBD2 for D (7 bases). This CDR3 has 14 residues. CDR1 SGHTA and CDR2 FQGTGA come from the germline V gene. Deletions cut 5 bases from V and 2 bases from J, with 12 bases between. The CDR3 DNA follows: TGTGCCAGCAGCCACGGGGGGCCTCAAGAGACCCAGTACTTC. Its translation is CASSHGGPQETQYF.

This rearrangement joins TRBV30 to TRBJ2-2; 11 nucleotides agree with TRBD2. Losses at the gene ends were 4 bases for V and 0 bases for J; bases not matched to a gene: 10. The CDR3 has 18 amino acids. The V gene's germline CDR1 is GTSNPN and CDR2 SVGIG (reference sequence). This CDR3 reads CAWNSGRAFNANTGELFF. DNA for the CDR3: TGTGCCTGGAATAGCGGGAGGGCCTTCAATGCGAACACCGGGGAGCTGTTTTTT.

The chain carries TRBV7-9 and TRBJ2-1; D is uncertain. This CDR3 has 12 residues. The germline V gene encodes CDR1 SEHNR and CDR2 FQNEAQ (reference sequence). V lost 1 base, J lost 7 bases, and 5 bases lay in between. As DNA, the CDR3 is TGTGCCAGCAGCTTAGGTAGTAATGAGCAGTTCTTC. This sequence encodes CASSLGSNEQFF.

This clone occurred once. The genes are TRBV5-4 and TRBJ2-4; 8 bases line up with TRBD1. The CDR3 has 16 residues. Germline V gives CDR1 SGHNT, CDR2 YYREEE (reference sequence). V shed 4 bases, J shed 5 bases, and the junction held 11 bases outside the gene matches. The CDR3 coding sequence is TGTGCCAGCAGCCCCCTATCAGGGGGCGCGGAAAACATTCAGTACTTC. Amino acids: CASSPLSGGAENIQYF.

In this sample, this clone turned up once. The chain couples TRBV20-1 to TRBJ2-7; 9 bases map to TRBD2. V lost 3 bases, J lost 0 bases, and 3 bases stayed unmatched. The germline gives CDR1 DFQATT, CDR2 SNEGSKA (reference sequence). The CDR3 extends over 14 amino acids. CDR3 sequence: CSASPSGTSYEQYF. Written as DNA, the CDR3 is TGCAGTGCTAGTCCTAGCGGGACCTCCTACGAGCAGTACTTC.

The rearrangement joins TRBV3-1 (or the pseudogene TRBV3-2) to TRBJ1-2; 7 bases are shared with TRBD1. This CDR3 spans 13 amino acids. After removal of 6 bases from V and 4 bases from J, the junction contained 5 bases not matched to a gene. Germline V gene data show CDR1 as LGHDT and CDR2 as YNNKEL (reference sequence). DNA for the CDR3: TGTGCCAGCAGACTTGGGACAGTCTATGGCTACACCTTC. Translated, it gives CASRLGTVYGYTF.

V and J are TRBV19 and TRBJ2-7, with D possibly being TRBD2 (6 bases). The CDR3 is 15 amino acids. CDR1 LNHDA and CDR2 SQIVND come from the germline V gene (reference sequence). The V gene lost 7 bases and the J gene lost 2 bases, with 18 bases spanning the gap. The CDR3 region has the DNA TGTGCCAGTACTCACGTTAGCGGAGGGACCTACGAGCAGTACTTC. This gives the protein CASTHVSGGTYEQYF.

As for this clone: One end of the junction fails to match germline, which may point to a read error. The V call is TRBV2, the J call TRBJ2-7, with D tentatively TRBD1 (5 bases). The CDR3 runs 12 residues. CDR1 and CDR2 from the germline V gene are SNHLY and FYNNEI. This CDR3 reads CASSEIPTEFHF. In DNA form, the CDR3 reads TGTGCCAGCAGTGAAATACCGACAGAATTCCACTTC.

The CDR3 coding sequence is TGTGCCAGCAGTTCTCGTACGGGGGGCAATCAGCCCCAGCATTTT. Amino acid sequence: CASSSRTGGNQPQHF. The chain is built from TRBV6-5 and TRBJ1-5; a possible D gene is TRBD1 (5 bases). Trimming shortened V by 4 bases and J by 2 bases, and 12 bases separated the two germline ends. Germline assignment: CDR1 MNHEY and CDR2 SVGAGI. The CDR3 is 15 amino acids.

The chain couples TRBV7-2 to TRBJ2-5, with D perhaps matching TRBD2 (5 bases). Germline CDR1 is SGHTA and CDR2 is FQGNSA. V was cut by 2 bases and J by 4 bases, with 14 bases left in between. This CDR3 contains 15 residues. CDR3 protein: CASSLWGSDRETQYF. For the CDR3, the DNA is TGTGCCAGCAGCTTATGGGGTAGCGATCGAGAGACCCAGTACTTC.

J is TRBJ2-3 and V is TRBV11-3; D call uncertain. Trimming removed 5 bases at V and 4 bases at J, with 7 bases between. In germline, CDR1 is SGHNT, CDR2 YENEEA. This CDR3 region has 12 residues. The CDR3 bases are TGTGCCAGCAGCCCCCGGTCAGATACGCAGTATTTT. It translates to CASSPRSDTQYF.

V gene TRBV6-5 combines with J gene TRBJ1-1; D is ambiguous. CDR1 MNHEY and CDR2 SVGAGI come from the germline V gene. Trimming took 7 bases from V and 6 from J, leaving 15 bases between them. The CDR3 is made up of 13 amino acids. The CDR3 nucleotides are TGTGCCAGCACCAACGGTGCAAAAGCTGAAGCTTTCTTT. This gives the protein CASTNGAKAEAFF.

The rearrangement links TRBV24-1 to TRBJ1-1; weak D call: TRBD1 (6 bases). The CDR3 spans 13 residues. In germline, CDR1 is KGHDR, CDR2 SFDVKD. The V gene lost 6 bases and the J gene lost 6 bases, with 13 bases spanning the gap. CDR3 sequence: CATSNTGFSEAFF. DNA for the CDR3: TGTGCCACCAGTAACACAGGGTTCTCTGAAGCTTTCTTT.

V gene TRBV7-2 combines with J gene TRBJ2-7; tentative D call: TRBD2 (6 bases). V was clipped by 1 base and J by 2 bases, with 12 bases between them. CDR1 is SGHTA and CDR2 is FQGNSA in the germline V gene. This CDR3 is built from 15 residues. The CDR3 here is CASSLGAGPTYEQYF. The CDR3 DNA reads TGTGCCAGCAGCTTAGGGGCGGGGCCTACCTACGAGCAGTACTTC.

The chain combines TRBV6-5 with TRBJ2-7; D not resolved. V gave up 2 bases and J gave up 2 bases, with 13 bases separating them. In germline, CDR1 is MNHEY, CDR2 SVGAGI. The CDR3 consists of 15 residues. The CDR3 reads CASSYRYDGAYEQYF. The CDR3 bases are TGTGCCAGCAGTTACCGATACGACGGAGCCTACGAGCAGTACTTC.

The CDR3 protein is CASSSGTSNTGELFF. CDR3 in DNA: TGTGCCAGCAGCTCCGGGACTTCGAACACCGGGGAGCTGTTTTTT. This sequence joins TRBV5-8 and TRBJ2-2; a weak D match, TRBD2 (6 bases). CDR3 size: 15 residues. The germline gives CDR1 SGHTS, CDR2 YDEGEE. V was cut by 3 bases and J by 0 bases, with 9 bases left in between.

The chain has TRBV30 and TRBJ2-3; 14 nucleotides match TRBD2. The V gene end was trimmed by 2 bases and the J gene end by 0 bases; junction bases not matched to a gene: 7. The CDR3 contains 18 residues. Germline values: CDR1 GTSNPN, CDR2 SVGIG (reference sequence). The CDR3 sequence is CAWSLTGTSGRSTDTQYF. The CDR3 DNA is TGTGCCTGGAGTCTAACCGGGACTAGCGGGAGAAGCACAGATACGCAGTATTTT.